This T cell receptor beta chain was documented in a study of Graves' ophthalmopathy and Graves' hyperthyroidism. CDR3 regions of TCR beta were amplified from RNA transcripts. The authors performed first-round RT-PCR with HTBI primers and then a second-round multiplex PCR. TCRdb re-called the multiplex PCR reads through MiXCR, storing one row per CDR3 protein. This table has fewer than 400,000 distinct CDR3 sequences, about 18% appearing once. This clonotype has a count of ten or more. The germline V and J ends were trimmed by 3 bases and 12 bases, with 9 bases remaining between them. Per the germline V gene, CDR1 is SGHTA and CDR2 is FQGNSA. CDR3 length equals 12 residues.

The V call is TRBV7-2, the J call TRBJ1-6; D remains ambiguous. The sequencing sample was made of peripheral blood. The receptor was isolated from a woman aged 18-29 years with Graves' ophthalmopathy. CDR3 sequence: CASSFPSLPLHF. Written as DNA, the CDR3 is TGTGCCAGCAGCTTCCCTAGTTTACCCCTCCACTTT.